Presented here are 23 T cell receptor beta chains from one specimen sequenced in a study of cytomegalovirus exposure and HLA in healthy donors. Primers for the PCR totalled 60 Vbeta and 13 Jbeta. Sequencing was performed with immunoSEQ multiplex PCR; in TCRdb, only in-frame clones are kept and a portion is missing. The sample has roughly 190,000 clones; around four fifths are singletons. The sequenced sample was PBMCs. The receptors stem from a woman younger than 35 in good health and CMV-seronegative.

The chain uses TRBV6-5 and TRBJ2-5; D unclear. Germline loops: CDR1 MNHEY, CDR2 SVGAGI. The V gene lost 7 bases and the J gene lost 4 bases, with 13 bases spanning the gap. The CDR3 consists of 13 residues. The CDR3 DNA sequence: TGTGCCAGCACCCGGAGTATCGGAGAGACCCAGTACTTC. The encoded protein is CASTRSIGETQYF.

The chain couples TRBV6-5 to TRBJ2-3; TRBD1 aligns across 9 bases. CDR1 and CDR2 (germline): MNHEY, SVGAGI. This CDR3 is 16 amino acids long. Trimming took 0 bases from V and 5 from J; bases not matched to a gene: 6. CDR3 protein: CASSYSTGGGIDTQYF. The DNA of the CDR3 is TGTGCCAGCAGTTACTCGACAGGGGGAGGCATAGATACGCAGTATTTT.

The chain employs TRBV29-1 and TRBJ2-6; no reliable D call. Germline CDR1 and CDR2: SQVTM and ANQGSEA. The CDR3 sequence is 15 residues long. The ends were cut back, 2 bases at V and 2 bases at J, with 10 bases in the middle. The CDR3 region is CSVEYEAAGANVLTF. For the CDR3, the DNA is TGCAGCGTTGAATACGAGGCGGCTGGGGCCAACGTCCTGACTTTC.

V gene TRBV6-1 combines with J gene TRBJ1-5; 9 bases are a match to TRBD1. The CDR3 has 15 residues. Trimming removed 7 bases from V and 4 bases from J; junction bases left unmatched: 8. Per germline, CDR1 MNHNS and CDR2 SASEGT. This chain's CDR3 is CASTWDRVSNQPQHF. The CDR3 DNA follows: TGTGCCAGCACCTGGGACAGGGTATCGAATCAGCCCCAGCATTTT.

This clone was counted once. This chain uses TRBV18 with TRBJ2-7; D is uncertain. The V gene's germline CDR1 is KGHSH and CDR2 LQKENI. Trimming removed 0 bases from V and 1 base from J, with 13 bases in between. The CDR3 spans 16 residues. The CDR3 sequence is CASSPPPAGYSYEQYF. DNA of the CDR3: TGTGCCAGCTCACCACCCCCGGCAGGTTATTCCTACGAGCAGTACTTC.

The rearrangement links TRBV28 to TRBJ1-2; 10 nucleotides align to TRBD1. Trimming removed 6 bases from V and 5 bases from J; junction bases left unmatched: 15. This CDR3 contains 17 residues. Germline loops: CDR1 MDHEN, CDR2 SYDVKM. The CDR3 loop reads CASRRGGLTGGFYGYTF. The CDR3 DNA sequence: TGTGCCAGCAGACGGGGCGGGTTGACAGGGGGCTTTTATGGCTACACCTTC.

This chain links TRBV28 with TRBJ2-7, with 10 bases lining up with TRBD1. V was clipped by 3 bases and J by 4 bases; unmatched bases: 9. Germline CDR1 MDHEN, CDR2 SYDVKM. This CDR3 is 16 amino acids long. CDR3 sequence (DNA): TGTGCCAGCAGTTTTTTCGGACAGGGGGGAAGGTACGAGCAGTACTTC. Translating it yields CASSFFGQGGRYEQYF.

The CDR3 region has the DNA TGTGCCAGCAGCACCCGACAGGTGGGGGAGACCCAGTACTTC. It is translated as CASSTRQVGETQYF. This chain uses TRBV7-8 with TRBJ2-5; D is perhaps TRBD1 (6 bases). Trimming left V 5 bases short and J 5 bases short, with 15 bases between. CDR3 length: 14 residues. Germline V gene sequence: CDR1 SGHVS, CDR2 FQNEAQ. Full variable domain (rest looked up from reference TRBV7-8 and TRBJ2-5): GAGVSQSPRYKVAKRGQDVALRCDPISGHVSLFWYQQALGQGPEFLTYFQNEAQLDKSGLPSDRFFAERPEGSVSTLKIQRTQQEDSAVYLCASSTRQVGETQYFGPGTRLLVL.

This clone was picked up one time. The gene calls are TRBV7-6 and TRBJ2-1; possible D gene TRBD1, 5 bases. CDR1 and CDR2 from the germline V gene are SGHVS and FNYEAQ. V lost 5 bases, J lost 4 bases, and 18 bases lay in between. This CDR3 comprises 16 residues. The CDR3 sequence: CASSLVGQGSYNEQFF. The CDR3 DNA is TGTGCCAGCAGCCTAGTAGGGCAGGGATCGTACAATGAGCAGTTCTTC.

V gene TRBV6-5 combines with J gene TRBJ1-1; 9 bases fit TRBD1. Germline CDR1 is MNHEY and CDR2 is SVGAGI. The J segment lost 5 bases and the V segment lost 6 bases, leaving 10 bases of the junction unmatched. CDR3 length equals 15 residues. In nucleotides, the CDR3 is TGTGCCAGCAGATCCGAACAGGGGGCACGGACTGAAGCTTTCTTT. Residues: CASRSEQGARTEAFF.

Comments on this clone: The junction departs from germline at one end; a sequencing error may be responsible. The chain has TRBV5-1 and TRBJ1-2; 7 bases are a match to TRBD1. CDR1 and CDR2 (germline): SGHRS, YFSETQ. The CDR3 sequence is 14 residues long. CDR3 residues: CASSLGRGRNGYTF. CDR3 in DNA: TGTGCCAGCAGCTTGGGAAGGGGGCGAAATGGCTACACCTTC.

This clone came up once. This chain joins TRBV5-1 and TRBJ2-2, with 10 bases aligning to TRBD2. The CDR3 runs to 17 residues. The germline gives CDR1 SGHRS, CDR2 YFSETQ. Losses at the gene ends were 1 base for V and 6 bases for J; bases not matched to a gene: 9. CDR3 loop: CASSLTLAGAMAGELFF. In DNA form, the CDR3 reads TGCGCCAGCAGCTTGACGCTAGCGGGAGCGATGGCCGGGGAGCTGTTTTTT.

This chain connects TRBV6-4 to TRBJ2-4; D perhaps matches TRBD2 (6 bases). The CDR3 sequence is 14 residues long. Germline V lookup: CDR1 MRHNA, CDR2 SNTAGT. Trimming removed 2 bases from V and 7 bases from J, with 12 bases in between. In DNA form, the CDR3 reads TGTGCCAGCAGTGACCTTGGCGGGGAGAACATTCAGTACTTC. It translates to CASSDLGGENIQYF.

V gene TRBV13 combines with J gene TRBJ2-2, with 10 nucleotides matching TRBD1. The CDR3 runs 14 residues. Germline CDR1 PRHDT, CDR2 FYEKMQ (reference sequence). The V segment lost 5 bases and the J segment 5 bases; nucleotides outside the gene matches: 2. CDR3 nucleotide sequence: TGTGCCAGCAGCCGGACAGGGGGAACCGGGGAGCTGTTTTTT. Translated: CASSRTGGTGELFF.

The rearrangement links TRBV5-1 to TRBJ2-7; 9 bases line up with TRBD1. V was pared by 4 bases and J by 6 bases, with 11 bases of the junction left unmatched. The V gene's germline CDR1 is SGHRS and CDR2 YFSETQ. The CDR3 spans 15 residues. In DNA form, the CDR3 reads TGCGCCAGCAGCCGGGGACAGGGAGCCCCTCTCGAGCAGTACTTC. Encoded protein: CASSRGQGAPLEQYF.

V gene TRBV28 combines with J gene TRBJ1-2, with 7 bases identical to TRBD1. The germline V gene encodes CDR1 MDHEN and CDR2 SYDVKM. The CDR3 has 12 residues. The V and J ends lost 10 bases and 13 bases, in that order; junction bases with no gene match: 15. CDR3 nucleotide sequence: TGTGCCATCCACACCCTCGACAGGGCTGGCACCTTC. It encodes CAIHTLDRAGTF.

The V call is TRBV11-1, the J call TRBJ2-7; D is ambiguous. The CDR3 is made up of 15 amino acids. V lost 2 bases and J lost 0, with 11 bases in between. Germline values: CDR1 SGHAT, CDR2 FQDESV (reference sequence). The CDR3 nucleotides read TGTGCCAGCAGCTTACCTCCCCAGATCTCCTACGAGCAGTACTTC. Protein: CASSLPPQISYEQYF.

The V call is TRBV16, the J call TRBJ2-7; the D is unclear. The CDR3 has 15 amino acids. CDR1 KGHSY and CDR2 FQNENV come from the germline V gene. Trimming shortened V by 4 bases and J by 3 bases, and 16 bases separated the two germline ends. The CDR3 DNA sequence: TGTGCCAGCAGCCCCTCGATAACAGTGAGCTACGAGCAGTACTTC. Translation: CASSPSITVSYEQYF.

This sequence joins TRBV15 and TRBJ2-5; 7 positions match TRBD2. V gave up 1 base and J gave up 2 bases; unmatched junction bases: 4. This CDR3 is 15 amino acids long. Per germline, CDR1 LNHNV and CDR2 YYDKDF (reference sequence). CDR3 sequence reads: CATSRVGAGQETQYF. The CDR3 region has the DNA TGTGCCACCAGCAGAGTAGGAGCGGGGCAAGAGACCCAGTACTTC.

V usage is TRBV19 and J usage is TRBJ1-1; D is possibly TRBD1 (6 bases). The ends were cut back, 1 base at V and 5 bases at J, with 8 bases in the middle. The germline CDR1 and CDR2 sequences are LNHDA and SQIVND (reference sequence). This CDR3 region has 13 residues. The chain's CDR3 is CASSIGTDTEAFF. In DNA form, the CDR3 reads TGTGCCAGTAGTATAGGGACAGATACTGAAGCTTTCTTT.

The chain couples TRBV25-1 to TRBJ2-5; TRBD2 matches at 7 bases. V shed 7 bases, J shed 4 bases, and the junction held 6 bases outside the gene matches. The germline gives CDR1 MGHDK, CDR2 SYGVNS. This CDR3 spans 13 amino acids. The CDR3 DNA follows: TGTGCCAGCACCTCGGGGGGTTTAGAGACCCAGTACTTC. Translated, it gives CASTSGGLETQYF.

The chain carries TRBV7-9 and TRBJ2-7, with 12 bases fitting TRBD1. The CDR3 runs to 15 residues. The germline V gene encodes CDR1 SEHNR and CDR2 FQNEAQ (reference sequence). The junction had 9 bases not matched to a gene; V was cut back by 5 bases and J by 7 bases. The DNA for the CDR3 is TGTGCCAGCAGCGACCGGGACAGGGGGCTGGAAGAGCAGTACTTC. Protein sequence: CASSDRDRGLEEQYF.

The chain employs TRBV5-8 and TRBJ1-2; 7 nucleotides match TRBD1. The CDR3 length is 14 residues. The germline gives CDR1 SGHTS, CDR2 YDEGEE. The J segment lost 7 bases and the V segment lost 3 bases, leaving 9 bases of the junction unmatched. The CDR3 reads CASSSRGARSGYTF. The CDR3 DNA reads as TGTGCCAGCAGCTCCAGGGGGGCGCGGAGTGGCTACACCTTC. Combining the CDR3 with reference TRBV5-8 and TRBJ1-2 gives the whole variable domain EAGVTQSPTHLIKTRGQQATLRCSPISGHTSVYWYQQALGLGLQFLLWYDEGEERNRGNFPPRFSGRQFPNYSSELNVNALELEDSALYLCASSSRGARSGYTFGSGTRLTVV.